This TCR beta chain was observed in a study of T cells after yellow fever vaccination. Study context: The SMART-Seq v4 Ultra Low Input method served to prepare the low-cell-number fractions.

The study's findings and limits: Among all clonotypes, a small share was observed in both CD4 and CD8 compartments. Detected again after the booster were most primary-vaccination clones, at approximately 95% CD4 and 88% CD8.

This clonotype was picked up a small number of times. Its antigen remains unidentified. TCRdb reprocessed the 5' RACE reads with MiXCR, giving one entry per CDR3 protein. The repertoire holds roughly 180,000 distinct CDR3 sequences, with 6.2% as singletons. Sequenced here: CD4+ T cells sorted from PBMCs, sampled on the day of the first yellow fever vaccination. This clonotype was sampled from a man younger than 35 who received the YFV17D yellow fever vaccine.

The CDR3 here is CASSLAGRGAEKLFF. Here the CDR3 DNA reads TGCGCCAGCAGCTTGGCGGGCAGGGGAGCTGAAAAACTGTTTTTT. The chain combines TRBV5-1 with TRBJ1-4; D is possibly TRBD1 (6 bases). V was clipped by 0 bases and J by 7 bases, with 13 bases between them. Germline assignment: CDR1 SGHRS and CDR2 YFSETQ. This CDR3 spans 15 amino acids.